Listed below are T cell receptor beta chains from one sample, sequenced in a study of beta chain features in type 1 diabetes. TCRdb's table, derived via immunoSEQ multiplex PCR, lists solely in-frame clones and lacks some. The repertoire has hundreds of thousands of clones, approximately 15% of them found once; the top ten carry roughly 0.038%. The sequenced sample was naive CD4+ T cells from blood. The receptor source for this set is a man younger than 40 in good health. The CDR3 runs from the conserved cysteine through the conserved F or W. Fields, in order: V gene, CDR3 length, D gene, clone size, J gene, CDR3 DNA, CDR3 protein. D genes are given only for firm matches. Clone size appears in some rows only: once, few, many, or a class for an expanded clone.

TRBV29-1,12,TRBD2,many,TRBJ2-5,TGCAGCGTTGATAGCGGGAGTATGACCCAGTACTTC,CSVDSGSMTQYF
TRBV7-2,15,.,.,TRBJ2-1,TGTGCCAGCAGCTTAGCGTTGACCGGGAGCCGACCCCAGTTCTTC,CASSLALTGSRPQFF
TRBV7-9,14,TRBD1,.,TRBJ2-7,TGTGCCAGCAGCTTGCGAGGACAGGGCTACGAGCAGTACTTC,CASSLRGQGYEQYF
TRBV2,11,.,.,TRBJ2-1,TGTGCCAGCAGCCTCCGAGGTGAGCAGTTCTTC,CASSLRGEQFF
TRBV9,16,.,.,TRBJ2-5,TGTGCCAGCAGCAGGAAAAACGGTAGAGGTGGAGAGACCCAGTACTTC,CASSRKNGRGGETQYF
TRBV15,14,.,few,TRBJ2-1,TGTGCCACCAAAAACGGCCCCTCCTACAATGAGCAGTTCTTC,CATKNGPSYNEQFF
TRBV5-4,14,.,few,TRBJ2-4,TGTGCCAGCAGCTCCGGACAGAGCAAAAACATTCAGTACTTC,CASSSGQSKNIQYF
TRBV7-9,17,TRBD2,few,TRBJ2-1,TGTGCCAGCAGCTTAGTGCGGGCTAGCGGCTCCTACAATGAGCAGTTCTTC,CASSLVRASGSYNEQFF
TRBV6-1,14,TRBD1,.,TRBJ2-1,TGTGCCAGCAGTAGGCAGGGGGCCATGAATGAGCAGTTCTTC,CASSRQGAMNEQFF
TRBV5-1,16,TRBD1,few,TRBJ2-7,TGCGCCAGCAGCCCCGGACAGGTCCGCGCGATCTACGAGCAGTACTTC,CASSPGQVRAIYEQYF
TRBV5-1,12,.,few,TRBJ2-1,TGCGCCAGCAGCCAGACAGTTAATGAGCAGTTCTTC,CASSQTVNEQFF
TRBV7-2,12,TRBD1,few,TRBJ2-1,TGTGCCAGCAGTCCGGGACAGGGCGAACAGTTCTTC,CASSPGQGEQFF
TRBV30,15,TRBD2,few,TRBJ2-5,TGTGCCTGGAGTCACCATCCCGGGAGGAAAGAGACCCAGTACTTC,CAWSHHPGRKETQYF
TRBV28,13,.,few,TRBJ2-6,TGTGCCAGCAGGGTGGCTGGGGCCAACGTCCTGACTTTC,CASRVAGANVLTF